The present entry profiles one T cell receptor (beta chain) with its context. The sample belongs to a study of glioma-infiltrating T cells after dendritic cell vaccination. V shed 8 bases, J shed 5 bases, and the junction held 7 bases outside the gene matches. Germline CDR1 MDHEN, CDR2 SYDVKM. The CDR3 is 13 residues long. Input was 1.5 to 2.5 ug genomic DNA, or all available if less. Data came from immunoSEQ multiplex PCR; TCRdb stores just in-frame clones and leaves some out. The sample records about 36,000 clones, around four fifths being singletons. Only patients with spare fresh-frozen tumor and over two years of follow-up were included. Isocitrate dehydrogenase mutation was absent in all glioblastoma patients.

This sequence originates from a human donor with glioblastoma. The chain joins TRBV28 to TRBJ2-5, with 8 bases matching TRBD2. Sequences were derived from blood, sampled before dendritic cell vaccination. The CDR3 region has the DNA TGTGCCAGCGTACGGGGGGGCCTTGAGACCCAGTACTTC. Translating it yields CASVRGGLETQYF.